One TCR beta chain is described in this entry. Its antigen is undetermined. The protocol was immunoSEQ multiplex PCR, while the TCRdb copy is restricted to in-frame clones and leaves out a portion. There are 100,000 to 120,000 clones in the sample; 86% occur only once, and around 3.6% lies in the top ten. The data originate from a study of cytomegalovirus exposure and HLA in healthy donors. Overall study findings and caveats: Associated with cytomegalovirus, according to the listing, were 150 to 200 TCR beta chains.

Germline V gene sequence: CDR1 SEHNR, CDR2 FQNEAQ (reference sequence). This CDR3 is 16 amino acids long. V was cut by 1 base and J by 7 bases, with 17 bases left in between. The V call is TRBV7-9, the J call TRBJ2-1, with D perhaps matching TRBD2 (6 bases). Sequencing was performed on PBMCs. This receptor was obtained from a woman between 18 and 29 years old in good health and CMV-seropositive. The CDR3, as DNA: TGTGCCAGCAGCTTAGGAGGTGGAGGGCGGGAAAATGAGCAGTTCTTC. This encodes CASSLGGGGRENEQFF.